The 20 T cell receptor beta chains below all came from one sample that was sequenced in a study of blood T cell repertoires in COVID-19. Sequenced by immunoSEQ multiplex PCR; TCRdb stores in-frame clones only, minus some. The repertoire consists of 150,000 or so clones, with 90% occurring once and the leading ten covering 15% to 20%. What was sequenced was peripheral blood. These receptors came from a man aged 55 to 69 with active or convalescent COVID-19.

V is TRBV3-1 (or the pseudogene TRBV3-2) and J is TRBJ1-4; possibly TRBD1 for D (5 bases). CDR1 is LGHDT and CDR2 is YNNKEL in the germline V gene (reference sequence). The CDR3 sequence is 15 residues long. V was pared by 5 bases and J by 0 bases, with 10 bases between. In nucleotides, the CDR3 is TGTGCCAGCAGCAAGGGGTCCTCAACTAATGAAAAACTGTTTTTT. This gives the protein CASSKGSSTNEKLFF.

This rearrangement joins TRBV19 to TRBJ1-4; no definite D call. V lost 0 bases to trimming and J lost 5 bases, with 16 bases between them. The CDR3 is 17 residues long. Germline V gene data show CDR1 as LNHDA and CDR2 as SQIVND (reference sequence). CDR3: CASSIDPETGSNEKLFF. Written as DNA, the CDR3 is TGTGCCAGTAGTATAGACCCTGAGACGGGAAGCAATGAAAAACTGTTTTTT.

The chain uses TRBV7-2 and TRBJ1-6; 10 bases match TRBD1. J was trimmed by 1 base and V by 5 bases; bases with no gene match: 8. Germline V gene lookup returns CDR1 SGHTA and CDR2 FQGNSA. The CDR3 has 18 amino acids. The DNA for the CDR3 is TGTGCCAGCAGCCTAAGGGTGGACAGGGGGTCCTATAATTCACCCCTCCACTTT. It translates to CASSLRVDRGSYNSPLHF.

This rearrangement joins TRBV12-5 to TRBJ1-1, with D unresolved. V was cut by 6 bases and J by 0 bases, with 8 bases left in between. From germline, CDR1 is LGHNT and CDR2 FRNRAP. The CDR3 extends over 13 amino acids. In nucleotides, the CDR3 is TGTGCTAGTGGCCGAACAGTGAACACTGAAGCTTTCTTT. Protein product: CASGRTVNTEAFF.

The chain is built from TRBV19 and TRBJ1-3; possible D gene TRBD1, 5 bases. CDR1 and CDR2 from the germline V gene are LNHDA and SQIVND (reference sequence). CDR3 length: 14 residues. V was shortened by 8 bases and J by 4 bases, with 15 bases between the two germline ends. As DNA, the CDR3 is TGTGCCAGTTCGCAGGGCGTACAAGGAAACACCATATATTTT. As protein: CASSQGVQGNTIYF.

The chain has TRBV5-1 and TRBJ2-3; D ambiguous. CDR1 and CDR2 (germline): SGHRS, YFSETQ. Trimming removed 4 bases from V and 5 bases from J, with 14 bases in between. This CDR3 has 14 residues. This CDR3 is CASSPEKIVDTQYF. The CDR3 nucleotides are TGCGCCAGCAGCCCGGAGAAGATTGTAGATACGCAGTATTTT.

The V and J genes are TRBV18 and TRBJ1-1; no clear D. The CDR3 is 13 residues long. V lost 4 bases and J 0 bases, leaving 6 bases between the germline ends. In germline, CDR1 is KGHSH, CDR2 LQKENI. This chain's CDR3 is CASSRAMNTEAFF. For the CDR3, the DNA is TGTGCCAGCTCACGAGCCATGAACACTGAAGCTTTCTTT.

The genes are TRBV6-1 and TRBJ2-7; 7 bases agree with TRBD1. The CDR3 has 14 amino acids. Germline lookup yields CDR1 MNHNS and CDR2 SASEGT. Trimming at V came to 2 bases and at J to 4 bases, leaving 5 bases not matched to a gene. The CDR3 DNA reads TGTGCCAGCAGTGAACGAAGGGGGCTGTACGAGCAGTACTTC. Encoded protein: CASSERRGLYEQYF.

J is TRBJ1-6 and V is TRBV2, with 7 bases identical to TRBD1. The CDR3 totals 14 residues. In germline, CDR1 is SNHLY, CDR2 FYNNEI. After removal of 6 bases from V and 9 bases from J, the junction contained 8 bases not matched to a gene. CDR3 residues: CASRFEGAGSPLHF. The CDR3 DNA sequence: TGTGCCAGCAGATTTGAGGGGGCCGGTTCACCCCTCCACTTT.

The chain recombines TRBV6-1 with TRBJ2-1, with unresolved D. CDR1 is MNHNS, CDR2 SASEGT, per germline. V dropped 2 bases and J dropped 7 bases, with 3 bases sitting between them. CDR3 length: 11 residues. Here the CDR3 reads CASSESNEQFF. The CDR3 region has the DNA TGTGCCAGCAGTGAATCTAATGAGCAGTTCTTC.

The chain uses TRBV18 and TRBJ1-1, with D hard to call. In germline, CDR1 is KGHSH, CDR2 LQKENI. The CDR3 spans 13 residues. V was trimmed by 6 bases and J by 1 base, leaving 9 bases between them. DNA of the CDR3: TGTGCCAGCTCGGGAGGGAGGAACACTGAAGCTTTCTTT. The encoded protein is CASSGGRNTEAFF.

The V call is TRBV6-5, the J call TRBJ1-2; 8 bases are shared with TRBD1. The CDR3 is 15 amino acids. Germline CDR1 and CDR2: MNHEY and SVGAGI. J lost 3 bases, V lost 6 bases, and 9 bases had no gene match. The CDR3 DNA reads TGTGCCAGCAGCCGTCCCGGGACAGGCGACTATGGCTACACCTTC. Translation: CASSRPGTGDYGYTF.

A single count supports this clone. This chain uses TRBV7-9 with TRBJ2-7; D gene uncertain. Germline-derived CDR1 and CDR2 are SEHNR and FQNEAQ (reference sequence). Trimming removed 3 bases at V and 5 bases at J, with 5 bases between. CDR3 length: 11 residues. In DNA form, the CDR3 reads TGTGCCAGCAGCTTCTTAAACGAGCAGTACTTC. Amino acid sequence: CASSFLNEQYF.

This clone was seen a few times. The V gene is TRBV7-2, the J gene TRBJ2-2, with 9 bases fitting TRBD2. This CDR3 has 18 residues. Germline V gives CDR1 SGHTA, CDR2 FQGNSA. The V and J ends lost 1 base and 0 bases, in that order; junction bases with no gene match: 6. The CDR3 sequence: CASSLERAGGTNTGELFF. CDR3 in DNA: TGTGCCAGCAGCTTAGAGCGAGCGGGGGGAACGAACACCGGGGAGCTGTTTTTT.

The chain uses TRBV29-1 and TRBJ2-7; 8 nucleotides line up with TRBD1. Germline V lookup: CDR1 SQVTM, CDR2 ANQGSEA. This CDR3 is built from 12 residues. V shed 6 bases, J shed 6 bases, and the junction held 7 bases outside the gene matches. The CDR3 DNA sequence: TGCAGCGTCGCAGACAGGGGAGGCGAGCAGTACTTC. This codes for CSVADRGGEQYF.

The chain links TRBV19 to TRBJ2-1, with 7 bases identical to TRBD1. The trim removed 5 bases at V and 4 bases at J, leaving 8 bases unmatched. This CDR3 is 15 amino acids long. Germline V CDR1 and CDR2: LNHDA, SQIVND (reference sequence). This chain's CDR3 is CASSLRQGYYNEQFF. The CDR3 DNA reads TGTGCCAGTAGTTTAAGACAGGGTTATTACAATGAGCAGTTCTTC.

The V gene is TRBV29-1, the J gene TRBJ2-1; TRBD2 matches at 9 bases. V shed 2 bases, J shed 7 bases, and the junction held 9 bases outside the gene matches. The CDR3 spans 15 residues. Germline values: CDR1 SQVTM, CDR2 ANQGSEA. The CDR3 region is CSVERGLAGSNEQFF. In DNA, the CDR3 is TGCAGCGTTGAAAGAGGGCTAGCGGGGAGTAATGAGCAGTTCTTC.

The chain uses TRBV7-2 and TRBJ2-1, with TRBD2 identical over 7 bases. CDR3 length: 16 residues. J was trimmed by 6 bases and V by 0 bases; bases with no gene match: 8. Germline values: CDR1 SGHTA, CDR2 FQGNSA. The CDR3 reads CASSLAWAGEFNEQFF. DNA for the CDR3: TGTGCCAGCAGCTTAGCGTGGGCGGGAGAATTCAATGAGCAGTTCTTC.

This chain uses TRBV7-8 with TRBJ1-1, with TRBD1 identical over 8 bases. Germline CDR1 and CDR2: SGHVS and FQNEAQ. There are 13 residues in the CDR3. The junction had 1 base not matched to a gene; V was cut back by 4 bases and J by 3 bases. CDR3 DNA: TGTGCCAGCAGCTCACAGGGGGACACTGAAGCTTTCTTT. Translation gives CASSSQGDTEAFF.

This clone has just one count. This chain connects TRBV10-3 to TRBJ2-2; 9 bases agree with TRBD2. Trimming cost V 4 bases and J 2 bases; bases outside gene matches: 8. CDR3 length equals 17 residues. Germline assignment: CDR1 ENHRY and CDR2 SYGVKD. This chain's CDR3 is CAISALGSGGNTGELFF. DNA of the CDR3: TGTGCCATCAGTGCCCTAGGTAGCGGGGGAAACACCGGGGAGCTGTTTTTT.